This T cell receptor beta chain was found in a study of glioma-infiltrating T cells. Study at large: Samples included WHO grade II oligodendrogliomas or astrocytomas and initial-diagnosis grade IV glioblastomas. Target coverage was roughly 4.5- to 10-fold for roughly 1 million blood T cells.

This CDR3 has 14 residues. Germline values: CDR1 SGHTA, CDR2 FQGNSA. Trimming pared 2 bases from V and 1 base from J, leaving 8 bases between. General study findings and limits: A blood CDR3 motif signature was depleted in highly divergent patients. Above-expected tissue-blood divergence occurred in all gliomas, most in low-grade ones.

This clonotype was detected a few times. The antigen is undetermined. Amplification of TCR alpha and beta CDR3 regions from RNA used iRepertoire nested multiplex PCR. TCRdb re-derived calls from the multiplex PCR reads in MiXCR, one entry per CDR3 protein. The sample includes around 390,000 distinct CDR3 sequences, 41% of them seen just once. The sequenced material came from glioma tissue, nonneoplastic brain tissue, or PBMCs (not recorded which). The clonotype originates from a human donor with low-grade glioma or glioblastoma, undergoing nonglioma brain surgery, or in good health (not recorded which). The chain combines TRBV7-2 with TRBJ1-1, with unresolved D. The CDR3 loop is CASSLYHTNTEAFF. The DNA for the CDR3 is TGTGCCAGCAGCTTATATCACACGAACACTGAAGCTTTCTTT. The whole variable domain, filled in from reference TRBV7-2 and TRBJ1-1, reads GAGVSQSPSNKVTEKGKDVELRCDPISGHTALYWYRQSLGQGLEFLIYFQGNSAPDKSGLPSDRFSAERTGGSVSTLTIQRTQQEDSAVYLCASSLYHTNTEAFFGQGTRLTVV.